Listed here is a single TCR beta chain. This clonotype qualifies as medium-sized (0.01 to 0.1%). Base qualities are not recorded, but no much larger clone differs from it by a single base. The junction shows trimming of 8 bases on V and 8 bases on J, plus 18 bases between the germline ends. Inclusive of the bounding cysteine and phenylalanine, the CDR3 is 13 residues long. Just the 39-base CDR3 DNA is kept, in frame starting at base 1. CDR1 and CDR2, looked up from the germline V gene, are SQVTM and ANQGSEA. This specimen belongs to a study of Japanese encephalitis immunity and Zika vaccine responses (dated by TCRdb to the early 2020s). Broadly, across the study: Included participants received three 5.0 ug doses of alum-adjuvanted ZPIV at weeks 0, 4 and 28. A two-dose regimen of JEV vaccine (IXIARO), with doses given 28 days apart, was administered to roughly 13 participants two to three months before the first ZPIV dose. Before ZPIV, more than eleven participants were given one dose of YFV vaccine (YF-VAX), while roughly 10 participants were flavivirus-naive. Six or seven representative participants from each pre-vaccination group were selected for TCR sequencing, using samples from week 0 (after pre-vaccination and before ZPIV) and week 52. In addition, the TCR repertoires of a few flavivirus-naive individuals were analyzed at weeks 2, 6 and 52 after ZPIV vaccination began. For stimulations, either ZIKV structural-protein peptide pools divided into flavivirus-conserved and non-conserved sets or JEV or YFV peptides matching the pre-vaccination were used. ZIKV peptides were 15-mers overlapping by 11 residues, selected for NetMHCpan/NetMHCII-predicted epitopes with affinity below 50 nM. The study examined whether earlier vaccination against Japanese encephalitis virus (JEV) or yellow fever virus (YFV) influenced CD4 T cell responses to the Zika vaccine. Study-wide findings and limitations: After ZPIV, a significant decrease in repertoire richness of CD4 T cells responding to conserved ZIKV epitopes was observed in JEV-pre-vaccinated donors. The analysis was restricted to a subset of trial participants with three doses and adequate samples, and the entire vaccinated cohort was not analyzed. Higher repertoire similarity across time-points and stimulations was observed in JEV-pre-vaccinated donors than in YFV-pre-vaccinated donors, indicating that more clonotypes were common to ZIKV and JEV stimulation. CD8 T cell responses of very low magnitude were detected against ZIKV peptide pools and were observed in only a few individuals. Peptide-pool deconvolution was not performed because of sample size limitations, and consequently the individual peptides driving cross-reactive responses were not identified. Samples clustered by participant with no similarity between individuals, suggesting no public TCRs were detected.

Preparation of the library involved 5' RACE. TCRbeta libraries were pooled in proportion to their sorted cell numbers before sequencing. Total RNA was extracted from the sorted cells with RNAzol RT, and cDNA was synthesized using an oligo(dT) primer and a template-switching oligo. Using Kapa HiFi, PCR amplified the TCRbeta V-CDR3-J region between a SMARTer oligo primer and a TCRbeta constant-region primer. A second PCR added Illumina adaptors and sample-specific index barcodes, with HighPrep bead cleanup and Bioanalyzer confirmation of a roughly 650 bp band. Libraries were sequenced on an Illumina MiSeq with 2x151 bp paired-end reads. The authors processed their data as follows. An in-house Java program demultiplexed the reads, while MiXCR assigned TCRbeta annotations and counted clonotypes. To assess repertoire overlap, Morisita-Horn indices from the R package vegan were used, along with UPGMA clustering and Circos plots of recurring clonotypes. Shannon diversity and richness were normalized to the maximum possible value based on input cell numbers, so that values between 0 and 1 were obtained. CDR3beta sequences were aligned with MUSCLE, distances computed with SeqinR, and multidimensional scaling plotted in R. The raw public data were reprocessed by TCRdb itself: fastp quality trimming at Q25, MiXCR clonotype calling, in-frame beta chains only. Entries that share a CDR3 protein sequence are merged under the most common genes and DNA. The V and J calls reflect TCRdb's pipeline rather than the authors' work. The sample has around 450 distinct CDR3 sequences on record, around 7% of them singletons. Of the sample, approximately 26% is held by the ten largest clones.

PBMCs were labeled with CellTrace CFSE and cultured for 5 to 6 days in RPMI with roughly 7.7% human serum plus peptide pools at 0.9 to 1 ug/mL each. Unfixed proliferating CD4 T cells were sorted on a BD FACSAria as live CD56-CD19-CD16-CD3+CD4+ CFSE-low cells. Enrolled adults were healthy and were found to be seronegative for ZIKV, JEV, YFV, DENV and WNV by microneutralization screening. Samples were obtained from a phase 1, double-blinded, randomized, placebo-controlled trial of an alum-adjuvanted Zika purified-inactivated virus (ZPIV) vaccine. Peripheral blood mononuclear cells were isolated by standard procedure and stored frozen in liquid nitrogen until use.

In this chain, TRBV29-1 is recombined with TRBJ1-4; the D gene is unclear. The specimen was antigen-activated CD4+ T cells from blood, cultured, collected during a Zika inactivated vaccine study. This clonotype originated in an adult man who received an inactivated Zika virus vaccine. The CDR3 protein: CSFQPQRREKLFF. Here is the DNA: TGCAGCTTTCAGCCCCAACGGAGGGAAAAACTGTTTTTT.